This entry features one T cell receptor beta chain sequence. The antigen remains unidentified. The CD4+ fraction was divided into a CD45RA+ naive subset and a CD45RA-negative memory subset. V lost 6 bases and J lost 7, with 18 bases in between. The CDR3 sequence is 14 residues long. From germline, CDR1 is ENHRY and CDR2 SYGVKD. The sample is drawn from a study of shared clonotypes between healthy human individuals. Study-wide findings and caveats: Among non-shared clonotypes, generation probabilities were lower than among those shared by all four donors.

Clones were read by immunoSEQ multiplex PCR, and TCRdb kept only the in-frame ones, dropping some. The repertoire holds 650,000 to 800,000 clones, with 55% to 80% as singletons. V gene TRBV10-3 combines with J gene TRBJ1-1, with D unresolved. The specimen sequenced was memory CD4+ T cells sorted from blood. The sample's subset: CD45RA-negative fraction. This sequence originates from a woman between 25 and 40 years old in good health. The CDR3 region is CAIRPRADRYEAFF. DNA for the CDR3: TGTGCCATCAGACCGCGGGCAGACCGGTATGAAGCTTTCTTT.